Listed below are T cell receptor beta chains from one sample, sequenced in a study of blood T cell repertoires in COVID-19. Repertoires were generated with immunoSEQ multiplex PCR, while TCRdb's copy carries only in-frame clones and drops some. The top ten hold roughly two fifths of the sample, which has 80,000 or so clones, about four fifths seen once. Source material: peripheral blood. These receptors all come from a man older than 75 with acute or convalescent COVID-19. Both conserved end residues are part of each CDR3. The order of the fields is clone size, D gene, V gene, J gene, CDR3 protein, CDR3 DNA. D genes are given only for firm matches. Clone size is not always given. Where it is, it says once, few, many or a class for expanded clones.

clone_size: once; d_call: NA; v_call: TRBV5-1; j_call: TRBJ1-1; cdr3_aa: CASSLGRSNTEAFF; cdr3_nt: TGCGCCAGCAGCTTGGGCAGGTCCAACACTGAAGCTTTCTTT
clone_size: NA; d_call: NA; v_call: TRBV10-3; j_call: TRBJ2-7; cdr3_aa: CAISEVAGYEQYF; cdr3_nt: TGTGCCATCAGTGAGGTGGCAGGCTACGAGCAGTACTTC
clone_size: NA; d_call: TRBD1; v_call: TRBV15; j_call: TRBJ2-7; cdr3_aa: CATSSDQTGGSYEQYF; cdr3_nt: TGTGCCACCAGCAGTGACCAAACAGGGGGATCCTACGAGCAGTACTTC
clone_size: NA; d_call: TRBD1; v_call: TRBV27; j_call: TRBJ1-5; cdr3_aa: CASSSFDRGQYQPQHF; cdr3_nt: TGTGCCAGCAGTTCATTCGACAGGGGGCAATATCAGCCCCAGCATTTT
clone_size: NA; d_call: NA; v_call: TRBV23-1; j_call: TRBJ1-1; cdr3_aa: CASSQSRKTEAFF; cdr3_nt: TGCGCCAGCAGTCAATCGCGTAAGACTGAAGCTTTCTTT
clone_size: few; d_call: NA; v_call: TRBV5-1; j_call: TRBJ2-3; cdr3_aa: CASSVQRGRRGTDTQYF; cdr3_nt: TGCGCCAGCAGCGTACAACGAGGTAGGAGAGGGACAGATACGCAGTATTTT
clone_size: NA; d_call: NA; v_call: TRBV4-1; j_call: TRBJ2-7; cdr3_aa: CASSQLGTASSYEQYF; cdr3_nt: TGCGCCAGCAGCCAATTGGGGACTGCGAGCTCCTACGAGCAGTACTTC
clone_size: few; d_call: TRBD2; v_call: TRBV5-1; j_call: TRBJ2-5; cdr3_aa: CASSLTSGQETQYF; cdr3_nt: TGCGCCAGCAGCCTGACTAGCGGCCAAGAGACCCAGTACTTC
clone_size: NA; d_call: NA; v_call: TRBV29-1; j_call: TRBJ2-1; cdr3_aa: CSVGVQDEQFF; cdr3_nt: TGCAGCGTTGGGGTACAGGATGAGCAGTTCTTC
clone_size: NA; d_call: NA; v_call: TRBV19; j_call: TRBJ2-3; cdr3_aa: CASSINRGGTDTQYF; cdr3_nt: TGTGCCAGTAGTATTAACAGGGGGGGGACAGATACGCAGTATTTT
clone_size: NA; d_call: TRBD2; v_call: TRBV29-1; j_call: TRBJ2-3; cdr3_aa: CSVRGTSGSNTDTQYF; cdr3_nt: TGCAGCGTTCGAGGTACTAGCGGGAGTAACACAGATACGCAGTATTTT
clone_size: NA; d_call: NA; v_call: TRBV29-1; j_call: TRBJ2-1; cdr3_aa: CSAQPQVDSYNEQFF; cdr3_nt: TGCAGCGCTCAGCCTCAGGTGGACTCCTACAATGAGCAGTTCTTC
clone_size: NA; d_call: NA; v_call: TRBV7-2; j_call: TRBJ1-2; cdr3_aa: CASSLAASPNYGYTF; cdr3_nt: TGTGCCAGCAGCCTGGCGGCCAGTCCTAACTATGGCTACACCTTC
clone_size: NA; d_call: TRBD2; v_call: TRBV18; j_call: TRBJ2-7; cdr3_aa: CASSPSSGAYEQYF; cdr3_nt: TGTGCCAGCTCCCCGTCTAGCGGAGCCTACGAGCAGTACTTC
clone_size: NA; d_call: NA; v_call: TRBV7-9; j_call: TRBJ1-1; cdr3_aa: CASSLLLLPNTEAFF; cdr3_nt: TGTGCCAGCAGCTTACTCTTACTGCCGAACACTGAAGCTTTCTTT
clone_size: few; d_call: TRBD2; v_call: TRBV5-8; j_call: TRBJ2-7; cdr3_aa: CASLKRDHYEQYF; cdr3_nt: TGTGCCAGCTTAAAGCGGGACCACTACGAGCAGTACTTC
clone_size: NA; d_call: TRBD2; v_call: TRBV7-9; j_call: TRBJ2-7; cdr3_aa: CASSFGTSGSGEQYF; cdr3_nt: TGTGCCAGCAGCTTTGGGACTAGCGGCAGCGGGGAGCAGTACTTC
clone_size: NA; d_call: TRBD1; v_call: TRBV28; j_call: TRBJ1-5; cdr3_aa: CASRRQGEQPQHF; cdr3_nt: TGTGCCAGCAGGAGACAGGGTGAACAGCCCCAGCATTTT
clone_size: NA; d_call: TRBD2; v_call: TRBV27; j_call: TRBJ2-2; cdr3_aa: CASSPRLAGRSGELFF; cdr3_nt: TGTGCCAGCAGTCCGAGACTAGCGGGAAGGAGCGGGGAGCTGTTTTTT
clone_size: NA; d_call: NA; v_call: TRBV7-2; j_call: TRBJ2-7; cdr3_aa: CASSPAGTQFYEQYF; cdr3_nt: TGTGCCAGCAGCCCCGCCGGGACTCAATTCTACGAGCAGTACTTC
clone_size: NA; d_call: NA; v_call: TRBV5-1; j_call: TRBJ2-7; cdr3_aa: CASSFSPPSYEQYF; cdr3_nt: TGCGCCAGCAGCTTCAGTCCTCCCTCCTACGAGCAGTACTTC
clone_size: NA; d_call: TRBD1; v_call: TRBV5-1; j_call: TRBJ1-2; cdr3_aa: CASSFDRGDAGYTF; cdr3_nt: TGCGCCAGCAGCTTTGACAGGGGGGACGCTGGCTACACCTTC
clone_size: once; d_call: TRBD1; v_call: TRBV11-2; j_call: TRBJ2-7; cdr3_aa: CASSGTGVEQYF; cdr3_nt: TGTGCCAGCAGCGGGACAGGAGTCGAGCAGTACTTC
clone_size: NA; d_call: TRBD1; v_call: TRBV7-9; j_call: TRBJ2-5; cdr3_aa: CASSLSFGTGVPRETQYF; cdr3_nt: TGTGCCAGCAGCTTATCTTTCGGGACAGGGGTCCCCCGGGAGACCCAGTACTTC
clone_size: NA; d_call: NA; v_call: TRBV3-1/TRBV3-2; j_call: TRBJ1-2; cdr3_aa: CASSQDLHPYGYTF; cdr3_nt: TGTGCCAGCAGCCAAGATTTACACCCCTATGGCTACACCTTC
clone_size: NA; d_call: TRBD2; v_call: TRBV27; j_call: TRBJ2-1; cdr3_aa: CASSTPSGRAGPLGSNEQFF; cdr3_nt: TGTGCCAGCAGTACTCCTAGCGGGAGGGCCGGACCCTTAGGAAGTAATGAGCAGTTCTTC
clone_size: NA; d_call: NA; v_call: TRBV20-1; j_call: TRBJ2-1; cdr3_aa: CSAPTYNEQFF; cdr3_nt: TGCAGTGCTCCCACCTACAATGAGCAGTTCTTC
clone_size: few; d_call: NA; v_call: TRBV11-2; j_call: TRBJ1-2; cdr3_aa: CASSLAQGNYGYTF; cdr3_nt: TGTGCCAGCAGCTTAGCGCAGGGAAACTATGGCTACACCTTC
clone_size: NA; d_call: TRBD1; v_call: TRBV7-9; j_call: TRBJ2-5; cdr3_aa: CASIDRVGETQYF; cdr3_nt: TGTGCCAGCATCGACAGGGTTGGGGAGACCCAGTACTTC
clone_size: NA; d_call: TRBD1; v_call: TRBV7-3; j_call: TRBJ2-1; cdr3_aa: CASSKLGTGKYNEQFF; cdr3_nt: TGTGCCAGCAGCAAGCTAGGGACAGGGAAATACAATGAGCAGTTCTTC
clone_size: NA; d_call: NA; v_call: TRBV6-6; j_call: TRBJ2-7; cdr3_aa: CASSYPGDSYEQYF; cdr3_nt: TGTGCCAGCAGTTACCCGGGAGACTCCTACGAGCAGTACTTC
clone_size: NA; d_call: TRBD1; v_call: TRBV6-5; j_call: TRBJ2-5; cdr3_aa: CASSRDRAQETQYF; cdr3_nt: TGTGCCAGCAGCCGGGACAGGGCTCAGGAGACCCAGTACTTC
clone_size: NA; d_call: TRBD1; v_call: TRBV28; j_call: TRBJ2-7; cdr3_aa: CASQNAGTGAYEQYF; cdr3_nt: TGTGCCAGCCAAAATGCCGGGACAGGGGCCTACGAGCAGTACTTC
clone_size: NA; d_call: NA; v_call: TRBV6-5; j_call: TRBJ2-5; cdr3_aa: CASSRGSHQETQYF; cdr3_nt: TGTGCCAGCAGCCGGGGATCCCACCAAGAGACCCAGTACTTC
clone_size: NA; d_call: NA; v_call: TRBV19; j_call: TRBJ2-7; cdr3_aa: CASSGTSDYEQYF; cdr3_nt: TGTGCCAGTAGTGGGACATCCGACTACGAGCAGTACTTC
clone_size: NA; d_call: NA; v_call: TRBV5-1; j_call: TRBJ2-3; cdr3_aa: CASSLLGRTDTQYF; cdr3_nt: TGCGCCAGCAGCTTGCTGGGGAGGACAGATACGCAGTATTTT
clone_size: NA; d_call: NA; v_call: TRBV19; j_call: TRBJ1-1; cdr3_aa: CASSLDRAEAFF; cdr3_nt: TGTGCCAGTAGTCTAGATCGCGCTGAAGCTTTCTTT
clone_size: NA; d_call: TRBD1; v_call: TRBV7-3; j_call: TRBJ2-7; cdr3_aa: CASSLLGTGAYEQYF; cdr3_nt: TGTGCCAGCAGCTTACTTGGGACAGGGGCCTACGAGCAGTACTTC
clone_size: once; d_call: NA; v_call: TRBV6-6; j_call: TRBJ1-4; cdr3_aa: CASRLQREDEKLFF; cdr3_nt: TGTGCCAGCAGGCTCCAGAGGGAAGATGAAAAACTGTTTTTT
clone_size: NA; d_call: TRBD2; v_call: TRBV29-1; j_call: TRBJ2-3; cdr3_aa: CSVRLAVTDTQYF; cdr3_nt: TGCAGCGTTAGACTAGCGGTCACAGATACGCAGTATTTT
clone_size: few; d_call: TRBD1; v_call: TRBV2; j_call: TRBJ1-2; cdr3_aa: CASTRDSNYGYTF; cdr3_nt: TGTGCCAGCACCCGGGACAGCAACTATGGCTACACCTTC
clone_size: NA; d_call: NA; v_call: TRBV5-1; j_call: TRBJ1-6; cdr3_aa: CASSAGDGVYNSPLHF; cdr3_nt: TGCGCCAGCAGTGCAGGGGATGGGGTATATAATTCACCCCTCCACTTT
clone_size: few; d_call: NA; v_call: TRBV18; j_call: TRBJ2-7; cdr3_aa: CASSPPVSREQYF; cdr3_nt: TGTGCCAGCTCACCACCCGTTTCACGGGAGCAGTACTTC
clone_size: NA; d_call: TRBD2; v_call: TRBV5-6; j_call: TRBJ2-2; cdr3_aa: CASSLARLAGQAGELFF; cdr3_nt: TGTGCCAGCAGCTTGGCCCGACTAGCGGGACAAGCCGGGGAGCTGTTTTTT
clone_size: NA; d_call: TRBD2; v_call: TRBV28; j_call: TRBJ2-1; cdr3_aa: CASRGLAGDNEQFF; cdr3_nt: TGTGCCAGCAGAGGACTAGCGGGAGACAATGAGCAGTTCTTC
clone_size: NA; d_call: NA; v_call: TRBV10-3; j_call: TRBJ1-4; cdr3_aa: CAISESNRANEKLFF; cdr3_nt: TGTGCCATCAGTGAGTCGAACAGAGCTAATGAAAAACTGTTTTTT
clone_size: NA; d_call: TRBD1; v_call: TRBV27; j_call: TRBJ1-1; cdr3_aa: CASSFRGQGLNTEAFF; cdr3_nt: TGTGCCAGCAGTTTTAGGGGACAGGGGCTGAACACTGAAGCTTTCTTT
clone_size: once; d_call: NA; v_call: TRBV18; j_call: TRBJ1-1; cdr3_aa: CASSRVDGVNTEAFF; cdr3_nt: TGTGCCAGCTCACGGGTGGACGGGGTTAACACTGAAGCTTTCTTT
clone_size: NA; d_call: TRBD2; v_call: TRBV5-4; j_call: TRBJ2-3; cdr3_aa: CASSNRLAGGTDTQYF; cdr3_nt: TGTGCCAGCAGCAACCGACTAGCGGGAGGCACAGATACGCAGTATTTT
clone_size: NA; d_call: TRBD1; v_call: TRBV4-1; j_call: TRBJ1-1; cdr3_aa: CASSRYRGNTEAFF; cdr3_nt: TGCGCCAGCAGCCGGTACAGGGGGAACACTGAAGCTTTCTTT
clone_size: NA; d_call: TRBD1; v_call: TRBV9; j_call: TRBJ1-5; cdr3_aa: CASSPGTGAQPQHF; cdr3_nt: TGTGCCAGCAGCCCGGGGACAGGGGCTCAGCCCCAGCATTTT
clone_size: NA; d_call: TRBD1; v_call: TRBV2; j_call: TRBJ1-6; cdr3_aa: CASSTGEYSPLHF; cdr3_nt: TGTGCCAGCAGTACAGGGGAATATTCACCCCTCCACTTT
clone_size: NA; d_call: TRBD1; v_call: TRBV19; j_call: TRBJ1-5; cdr3_aa: CASSIGPGQGLNQPQHF; cdr3_nt: TGTGCCAGTAGTATAGGACCGGGACAGGGCCTCAATCAGCCCCAGCATTTT
clone_size: NA; d_call: TRBD2; v_call: TRBV11-2; j_call: TRBJ2-1; cdr3_aa: CSSSRGLADNEQFF; cdr3_nt: TGTAGTTCGTCACGAGGACTAGCGGACAATGAGCAGTTCTTC
clone_size: few; d_call: NA; v_call: TRBV5-8; j_call: TRBJ1-5; cdr3_aa: CASSHRIGNQPQHF; cdr3_nt: TGTGCCAGCAGCCACAGGATTGGAAATCAGCCCCAGCATTTT
clone_size: NA; d_call: NA; v_call: TRBV2; j_call: TRBJ1-6; cdr3_aa: CASRANGGLLNSPLHF; cdr3_nt: TGTGCCAGCAGAGCCAACGGGGGACTCCTAAATTCACCCCTCCACTTT
clone_size: NA; d_call: TRBD1; v_call: TRBV6-5; j_call: TRBJ1-2; cdr3_aa: CASTQDREDTF; cdr3_nt: TGTGCCAGTACTCAGGACAGGGAGGATACCTTC
clone_size: NA; d_call: NA; v_call: TRBV29-1; j_call: TRBJ1-3; cdr3_aa: CSVEVPGYGNTIYF; cdr3_nt: TGCAGCGTTGAGGTCCCCGGGTACGGAAACACCATATATTTT
clone_size: NA; d_call: TRBD1; v_call: TRBV6-5; j_call: TRBJ2-7; cdr3_aa: CASRGTGDNYEQYF; cdr3_nt: TGTGCCAGCAGGGGTACAGGGGACAACTACGAGCAGTACTTC
clone_size: many; d_call: TRBD2; v_call: TRBV18; j_call: TRBJ2-7; cdr3_aa: CASSPPELAGAYEQYF; cdr3_nt: TGTGCCAGCTCACCACCAGAGTTAGCGGGAGCCTACGAGCAGTACTTC